The entry below describes one T cell receptor (beta chain). Its antigen is unknown. This CDR3 comprises 13 residues. V lost 0 bases, J lost 8 bases, and 5 bases lay in between. Per germline, CDR1 LGHNA and CDR2 YNFKEQ. These data belong to a study of cytomegalovirus exposure and HLA in healthy donors. General study findings and limits: The Asian-associated ancestry cluster reportedly had fewer N-insertions than the approximately 670-donor mean in a later analysis. The study put some 160 TCR beta chains on its list as cytomegalovirus-associated. Analyzed later, most CMV-associated TCR beta chains appeared HLA-restricted.

Use of 60 Vbeta and 13 Jbeta primers characterized the PCR. Here immunoSEQ multiplex PCR was the method, and the copy in TCRdb shows in-frame clones only, minus some. The sample carries fewer than 150,000 clones, around 80% recorded once. The specimen sequenced was PBMCs. The chain uses TRBV4-2 and TRBJ1-6; D not resolved. The sequence was obtained from a man aged 50 to 59 in good health and CMV-seronegative. The CDR3: CASSQEEDSPLHF. The CDR3 bases are TGTGCCAGCAGCCAAGAAGAGGATTCACCCCTCCACTTT.